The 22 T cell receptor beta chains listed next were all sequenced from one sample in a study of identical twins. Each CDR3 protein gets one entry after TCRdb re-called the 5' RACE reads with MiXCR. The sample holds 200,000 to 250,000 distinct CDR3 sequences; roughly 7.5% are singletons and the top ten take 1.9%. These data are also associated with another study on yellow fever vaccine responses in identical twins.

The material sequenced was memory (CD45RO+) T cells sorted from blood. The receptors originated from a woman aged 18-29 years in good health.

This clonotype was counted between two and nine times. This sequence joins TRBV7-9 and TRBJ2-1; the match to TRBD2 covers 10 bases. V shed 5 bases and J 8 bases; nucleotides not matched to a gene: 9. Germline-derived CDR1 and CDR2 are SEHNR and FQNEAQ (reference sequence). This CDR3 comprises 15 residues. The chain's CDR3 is CASSGASGSRHEQFF. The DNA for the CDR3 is TGTGCCAGCAGCGGGGCTAGCGGGAGTCGTCATGAGCAGTTCTTC.

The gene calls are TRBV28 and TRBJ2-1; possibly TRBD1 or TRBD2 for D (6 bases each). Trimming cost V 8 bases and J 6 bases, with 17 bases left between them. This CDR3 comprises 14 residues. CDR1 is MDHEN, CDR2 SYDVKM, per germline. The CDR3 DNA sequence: TGTGCCAGCGCGTTGGAGGGGGGTGGCAATGAGCAGTTCTTC. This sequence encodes CASALEGGGNEQFF.

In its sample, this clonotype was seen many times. Here the CDR3 reads CASSMSRGTLPGTDTQYF. In DNA form, the CDR3 reads TGTGCCAGCAGTATGAGTCGGGGCACCCTCCCCGGCACAGATACGCAGTATTTT. The chain has TRBV5-6 and TRBJ2-3, with D possibly called TRBD1 or TRBD2 (5 bases each). Germline assignment: CDR1 SGHDT and CDR2 YYEEEE. V was pared by 5 bases and J by 1 base, with 23 bases between. There are 18 residues in the CDR3.

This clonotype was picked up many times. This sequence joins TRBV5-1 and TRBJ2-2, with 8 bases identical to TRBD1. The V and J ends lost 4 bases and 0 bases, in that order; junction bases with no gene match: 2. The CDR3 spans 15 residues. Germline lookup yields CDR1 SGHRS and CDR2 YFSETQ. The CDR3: CASSGDRSNTGELFF. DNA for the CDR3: TGCGCCAGCAGCGGGGACAGGTCGAACACCGGGGAGCTGTTTTTT.

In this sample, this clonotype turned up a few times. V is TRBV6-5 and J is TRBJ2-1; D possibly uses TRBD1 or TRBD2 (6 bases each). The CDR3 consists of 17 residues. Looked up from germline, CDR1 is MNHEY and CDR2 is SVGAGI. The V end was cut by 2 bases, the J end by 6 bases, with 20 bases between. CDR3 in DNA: TGTGCCAGCAGTTACGTCGGGGGCCAACTGATCATCAATGAGCAGTTCTTC. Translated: CASSYVGGQLIINEQFF.

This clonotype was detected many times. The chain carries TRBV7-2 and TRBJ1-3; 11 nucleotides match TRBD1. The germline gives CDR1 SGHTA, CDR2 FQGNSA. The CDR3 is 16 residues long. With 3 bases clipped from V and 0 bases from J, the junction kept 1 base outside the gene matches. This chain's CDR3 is CASSFGTGGSGNTIYF. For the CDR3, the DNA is TGTGCCAGCAGCTTTGGGACAGGGGGCTCTGGAAACACCATATATTTT.

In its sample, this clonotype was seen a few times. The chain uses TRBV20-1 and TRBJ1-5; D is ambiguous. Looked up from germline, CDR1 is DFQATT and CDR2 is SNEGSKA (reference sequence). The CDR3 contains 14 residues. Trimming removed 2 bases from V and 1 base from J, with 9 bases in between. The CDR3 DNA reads TGCAGTGCTAGAAGCGGGAAGAGCAATCAGCCCCAGCATTTT. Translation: CSARSGKSNQPQHF.

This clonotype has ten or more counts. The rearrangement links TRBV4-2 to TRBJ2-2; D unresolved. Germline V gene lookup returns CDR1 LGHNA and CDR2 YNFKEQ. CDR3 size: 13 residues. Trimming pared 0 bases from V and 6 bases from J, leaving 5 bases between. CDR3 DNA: TGTGCCAGCAGCCAAGATCCCCCCGGGGAGCTGTTTTTT. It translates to CASSQDPPGELFF.

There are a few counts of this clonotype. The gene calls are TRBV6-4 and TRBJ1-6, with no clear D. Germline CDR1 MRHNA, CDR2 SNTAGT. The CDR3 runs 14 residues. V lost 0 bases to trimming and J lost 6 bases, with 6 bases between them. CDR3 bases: TGTGCCAGCAGTGACTCTGCGGGTAATTCACCCCTCCACTTT. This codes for CASSDSAGNSPLHF.

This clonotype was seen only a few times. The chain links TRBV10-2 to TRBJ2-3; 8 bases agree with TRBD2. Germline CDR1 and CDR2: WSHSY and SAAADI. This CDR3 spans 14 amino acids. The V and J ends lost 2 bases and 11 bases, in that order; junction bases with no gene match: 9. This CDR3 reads CASSEVGGAGVQYF. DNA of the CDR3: TGCGCCAGCAGTGAGGTCGGGGGGGCCGGCGTGCAGTATTTT.

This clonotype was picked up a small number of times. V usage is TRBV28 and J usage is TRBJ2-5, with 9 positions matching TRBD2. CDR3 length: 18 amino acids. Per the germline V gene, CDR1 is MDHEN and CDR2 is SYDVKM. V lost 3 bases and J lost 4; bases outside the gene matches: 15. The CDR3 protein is CASSFLLREGRLGETQYF. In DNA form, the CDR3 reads TGTGCCAGCAGTTTCCTTTTGCGGGAGGGCCGATTGGGAGAGACCCAGTACTTC.

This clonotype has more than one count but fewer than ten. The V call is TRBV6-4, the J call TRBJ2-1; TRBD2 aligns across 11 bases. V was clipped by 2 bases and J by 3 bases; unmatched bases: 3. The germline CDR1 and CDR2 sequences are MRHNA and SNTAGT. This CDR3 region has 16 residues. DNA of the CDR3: TGTGCCAGCAGTGACGGTGGGACTAGCGGCTACAATGAGCAGTTCTTC. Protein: CASSDGGTSGYNEQFF.

CDR3 sequence reads: CASSLPLGGETQYF. The DNA for the CDR3 is TGTGCCAGCAGCTTACCACTAGGGGGGGAGACCCAGTACTTC. The rearrangement joins TRBV7-6 to TRBJ2-5; the D call may be TRBD1 or TRBD2 (6 bases each). Per the germline V gene, CDR1 is SGHVS and CDR2 is FNYEAQ. V was clipped by 2 bases and J by 5 bases, with 12 bases between them. This CDR3 is built from 14 residues.

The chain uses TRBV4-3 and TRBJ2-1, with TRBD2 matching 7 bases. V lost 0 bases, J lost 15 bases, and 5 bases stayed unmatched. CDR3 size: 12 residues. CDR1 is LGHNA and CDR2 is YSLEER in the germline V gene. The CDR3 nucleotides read TGCGCCAGCAGCCAAGATAGGACTAGAAGGTTCTTC. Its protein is CASSQDRTRRFF.

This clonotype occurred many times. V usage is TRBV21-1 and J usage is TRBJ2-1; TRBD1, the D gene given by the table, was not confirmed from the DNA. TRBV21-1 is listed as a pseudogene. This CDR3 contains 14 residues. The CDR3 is CASSKRDKDNEQFF. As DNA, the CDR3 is TGTGCCAGCAGCAAGCGGGACAAGGACAATGAGCAGTTCTTC.

The CDR3 DNA sequence: TGTGCCAGCAGCTTCCCACTAGCGGAGACCCAGTACTTC. Its protein is CASSFPLAETQYF. The rearrangement links TRBV7-2 to TRBJ2-5; 7 bases line up with TRBD2. CDR3 length equals 13 residues. Looked up from germline, CDR1 is SGHTA and CDR2 is FQGNSA. Trimming took 3 bases from V and 5 from J; bases not matched to a gene: 3. The variable domain in full, completed from reference TRBV7-2 and TRBJ2-5, reads GAGVSQSPSNKVTEKGKDVELRCDPISGHTALYWYRQSLGQGLEFLIYFQGNSAPDKSGLPSDRFSAERTGGSVSTLTIQRTQQEDSAVYLCASSFPLAETQYFGPGTRLLVL.

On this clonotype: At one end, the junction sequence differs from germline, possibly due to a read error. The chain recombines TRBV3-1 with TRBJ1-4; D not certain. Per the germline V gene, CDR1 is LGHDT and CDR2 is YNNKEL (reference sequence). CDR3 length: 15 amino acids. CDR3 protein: CATSQVRGGGEKLFF. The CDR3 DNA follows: TGTGCCACCAGCCAAGTACGGGGAGGAGGCGAAAAACTGTTTTTT.

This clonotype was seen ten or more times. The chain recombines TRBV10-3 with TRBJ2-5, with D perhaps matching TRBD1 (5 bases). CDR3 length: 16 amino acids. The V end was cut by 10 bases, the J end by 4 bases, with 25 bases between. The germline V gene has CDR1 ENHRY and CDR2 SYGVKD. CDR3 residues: CASGRETGFWGETQYF. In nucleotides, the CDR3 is TGTGCCAGCGGTCGTGAAACAGGCTTCTGGGGAGAGACCCAGTACTTC.

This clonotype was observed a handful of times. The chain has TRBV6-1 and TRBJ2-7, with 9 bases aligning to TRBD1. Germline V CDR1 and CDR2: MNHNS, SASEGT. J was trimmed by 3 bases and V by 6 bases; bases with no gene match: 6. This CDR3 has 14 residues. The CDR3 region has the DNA TGTGCCAGCAGGAGGGGACAGGGATTCTACGAGCAGTACTTC. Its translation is CASRRGQGFYEQYF.

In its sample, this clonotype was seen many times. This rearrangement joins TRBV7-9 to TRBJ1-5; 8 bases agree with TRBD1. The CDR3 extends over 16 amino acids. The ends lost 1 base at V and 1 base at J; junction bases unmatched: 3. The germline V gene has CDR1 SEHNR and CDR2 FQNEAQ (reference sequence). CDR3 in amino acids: CASSLGGQGSNQPQHF. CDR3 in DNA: TGTGCCAGCAGCTTAGGAGGACAGGGAAGCAATCAGCCCCAGCATTTT.

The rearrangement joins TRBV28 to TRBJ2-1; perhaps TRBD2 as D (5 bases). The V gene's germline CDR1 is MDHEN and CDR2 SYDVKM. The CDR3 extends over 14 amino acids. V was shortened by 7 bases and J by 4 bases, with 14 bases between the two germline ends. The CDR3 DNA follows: TGTGCCAGCACTCGCCGGGGTCAATACAATGAGCAGTTCTTC. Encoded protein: CASTRRGQYNEQFF.

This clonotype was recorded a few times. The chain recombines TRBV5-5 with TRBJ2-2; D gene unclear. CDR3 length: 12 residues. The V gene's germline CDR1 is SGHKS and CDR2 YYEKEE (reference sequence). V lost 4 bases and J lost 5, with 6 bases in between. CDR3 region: CASSMLTGELFF. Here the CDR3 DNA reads TGTGCCAGCAGCATGCTAACCGGGGAGCTGTTTTTT.